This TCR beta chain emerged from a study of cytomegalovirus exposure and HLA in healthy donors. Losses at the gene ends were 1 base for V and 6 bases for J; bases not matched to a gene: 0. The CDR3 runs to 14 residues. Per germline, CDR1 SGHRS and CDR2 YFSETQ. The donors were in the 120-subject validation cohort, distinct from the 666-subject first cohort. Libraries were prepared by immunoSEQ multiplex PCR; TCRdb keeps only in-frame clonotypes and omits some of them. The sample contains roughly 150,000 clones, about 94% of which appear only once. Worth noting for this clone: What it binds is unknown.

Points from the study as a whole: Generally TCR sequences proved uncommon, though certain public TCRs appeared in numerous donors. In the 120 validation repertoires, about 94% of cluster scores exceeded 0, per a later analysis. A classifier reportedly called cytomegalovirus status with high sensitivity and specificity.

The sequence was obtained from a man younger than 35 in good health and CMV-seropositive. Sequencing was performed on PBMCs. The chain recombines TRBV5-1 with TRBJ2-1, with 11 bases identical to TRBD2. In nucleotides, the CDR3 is TGCGCCAGCAGCTTGACTAGCGGGAGCAATGAGCAGTTCTTC. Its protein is CASSLTSGSNEQFF.